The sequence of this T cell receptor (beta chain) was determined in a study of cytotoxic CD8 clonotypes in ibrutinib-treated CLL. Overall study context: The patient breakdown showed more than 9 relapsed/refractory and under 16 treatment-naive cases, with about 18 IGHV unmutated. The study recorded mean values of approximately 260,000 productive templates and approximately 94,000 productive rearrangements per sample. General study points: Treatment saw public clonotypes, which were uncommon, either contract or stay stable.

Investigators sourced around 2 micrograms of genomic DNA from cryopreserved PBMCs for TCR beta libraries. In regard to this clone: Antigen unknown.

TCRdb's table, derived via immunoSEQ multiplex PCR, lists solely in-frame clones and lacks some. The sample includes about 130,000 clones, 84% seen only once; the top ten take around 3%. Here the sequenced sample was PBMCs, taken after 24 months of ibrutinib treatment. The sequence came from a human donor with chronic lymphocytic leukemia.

This CDR3 reads CASSSPTGSISYEQYF. For the CDR3, the DNA is TGCGCCAGCAGCTCCCCGACTGGCAGTATCTCCTACGAGCAGTACTTC. The chain recombines TRBV5-1 with TRBJ2-7; unclear D gene. The CDR3 has 16 amino acids. CDR1 is SGHRS and CDR2 is YFSETQ in the germline V gene. V was clipped by 3 bases and J by 0 bases, with 16 bases between them.